The 13 T cell receptor beta chains below were found in one sample sequenced in a study of T cell responses to AZD1222 COVID-19 vaccine. Repertoires were generated with immunoSEQ multiplex PCR, while TCRdb's copy carries only in-frame clones and drops some. The sample lists roughly 100,000 clones, 91% occurring once. The specimen was peripheral blood, collected on day 0 of AZD1222 vaccination. Every receptor here comes from an adult in good health.

The CDR3 DNA is TGTGCCATCAGTGAACAGGGGGCTAACAATGAGCAGTTCTTC. The encoded protein is CAISEQGANNEQFF. The chain carries TRBV10-3 and TRBJ2-1; TRBD1 matches 9 bases. The CDR3 totals 14 residues. Germline V gene data show CDR1 as ENHRY and CDR2 as SYGVKD. V was pared by 3 bases and J by 5 bases, with 2 bases of the junction left unmatched.

The V call is TRBV27, the J call TRBJ1-2, with 10 bases fitting TRBD1. The germline V gene encodes CDR1 MNHEY and CDR2 SMNVEV (reference sequence). J lost 7 bases, V lost 3 bases, and 8 bases had no gene match. The CDR3 length is 15 residues. The CDR3 DNA reads as TGTGCCAGCAGTTTCCTCGGGACAGGGGTTAGTGGCTACACCTTC. Protein product: CASSFLGTGVSGYTF.

The chain links TRBV28 to TRBJ2-4; 7 nucleotides match TRBD2. In germline, CDR1 is MDHEN, CDR2 SYDVKM. CDR3 length equals 15 residues. Unmatched junction bases numbered 6, after V lost 4 bases and J lost 3 bases. DNA of the CDR3: TGTGCCAGCAGTTCCGCCGGGACTAACAAAAACATTCAGTACTTC. Translation: CASSSAGTNKNIQYF.

The V and J genes are TRBV10-3 and TRBJ2-7; D unresolved. This CDR3 has 12 amino acids. Trimming pared 4 bases from V and 4 bases from J, leaving 8 bases between. The V gene's germline CDR1 is ENHRY and CDR2 SYGVKD. The CDR3: CAISVAQYEQYF. CDR3 bases: TGTGCCATCAGTGTGGCCCAATACGAGCAGTACTTC.

The rearrangement links TRBV28 to TRBJ1-2; unclear D gene. Germline values: CDR1 MDHEN, CDR2 SYDVKM. V was clipped by 5 bases and J by 2 bases, with 6 bases between them. The CDR3 contains 12 residues. The CDR3 here is CASSPQNYGYTF. The CDR3 DNA follows: TGTGCCAGCAGTCCCCAGAACTATGGCTACACCTTC.

The chain employs TRBV27 and TRBJ1-2; tentative D call: TRBD1 (5 bases). In germline, CDR1 is MNHEY, CDR2 SMNVEV (reference sequence). The CDR3 length is 13 residues. Trimming took off 3 bases at V and 6 bases at J, with 11 bases between the two ends. CDR3 coding DNA: TGTGCCAGCAGTTTCTGGGGGGATGATGGCTACACCTTC. It yields the protein CASSFWGDDGYTF.

The chain couples TRBV15 to TRBJ1-2; no definite D call. Germline V gene data show CDR1 as LNHNV and CDR2 as YYDKDF (reference sequence). The CDR3 runs 14 residues. With 0 bases removed from V and 4 bases from J, the gap between germline ends came to 9 bases. The CDR3 loop is CATSREPASYGYTF. The DNA of the CDR3 is TGTGCCACCAGCAGAGAGCCGGCTAGCTATGGCTACACCTTC. Full variable domain (outside the CDR3, taken from reference TRBV15 and TRBJ1-2): DAMVIQNPRYQVTQFGKPVTLSCSQTLNHNVMYWYQQKSSQAPKLLFHYYDKDFNNEADTPDNFQSRRPNTSFCFLDIRSPGLGDTAMYLCATSREPASYGYTFGSGTRLTVV.

This rearrangement joins TRBV19 to TRBJ2-1, with 10 nucleotides matching TRBD1. V shed 4 bases, J shed 6 bases, and the junction held 6 bases outside the gene matches. There are 15 residues in the CDR3. Looked up from germline, CDR1 is LNHDA and CDR2 is SQIVND (reference sequence). The CDR3 loop is CASSTTGGAGNEQFF. DNA for the CDR3: TGTGCCAGTAGTACGACAGGGGGCGCGGGCAATGAGCAGTTCTTC. Full variable domain (missing parts from reference TRBV19 and TRBJ2-1): DGGITQSPKYLFRKEGQNVTLSCEQNLNHDAMYWYRQDPGQGLRLIYYSQIVNDFQKGDIAEGYSVSREKKESFPLTVTSAQKNPTAFYLCASSTTGGAGNEQFFGPGTRLTVL.

This clone was detected only once. This chain connects TRBV27 to TRBJ2-7; the match to TRBD2 covers 16 bases. The CDR3 loop spans 22 amino acids. The V gene end was trimmed by 10 bases and the J gene end by 0 bases; junction bases not matched to a gene: 24. Germline-derived CDR1 and CDR2 are MNHEY and SMNVEV (reference sequence). The CDR3 protein is CANRPRVNVGGLAGGVSYEQYF. CDR3 bases: TGTGCCAATCGCCCCCGGGTAAATGTTGGGGGACTAGCGGGAGGGGTCTCCTACGAGCAGTACTTC.

CDR3 DNA sequence: TGTGCCAGCTCACCACCGTGGGTTTCCTACGAGCAGTACTTC. This encodes CASSPPWVSYEQYF. The chain carries TRBV18 and TRBJ2-7, with unresolved D. The CDR3 spans 14 residues. V dropped 0 bases and J dropped 1 base, with 7 bases sitting between them. Germline assignment: CDR1 KGHSH and CDR2 LQKENI. Variable domain in full (rest from reference TRBV18 and TRBJ2-7): NAGVMQNPRHLVRRRGQEARLRCSPMKGHSHVYWYRQLPEEGLKFMVYLQKENIIDESGMPKERFSAEFPKEGPSILRIQQVVRGDSAAYFCASSPPWVSYEQYFGPGTRLTVT.

In this sample, this clone turned up a few times. In DNA, the CDR3 is TGTGCCAGCAGCTTCGGGACAGTCTCTAATGAAAAACTGTTTTTT. This gives the protein CASSFGTVSNEKLFF. This chain joins TRBV7-9 and TRBJ1-4; 7 bases are shared with TRBD1. CDR1 SEHNR and CDR2 FQNEAQ come from the germline V gene (reference sequence). The junction had 4 bases not matched to a gene; V was cut back by 3 bases and J by 3 bases. CDR3 length equals 15 residues.

The CDR3 coding sequence is TGTGCCTGGACTGGCGGGGCTAATCAGCCCCAGCATTTT. Encoded protein: CAWTGGANQPQHF. The rearrangement links TRBV30 to TRBJ1-5; tentatively, D is TRBD1 (5 bases). The CDR3 covers 13 residues. CDR1 and CDR2 from the germline V gene are GTSNPN and SVGIG (reference sequence). V lost 4 bases and J lost 4, with 11 bases in between.

V usage is TRBV6-1 and J usage is TRBJ1-2, with unresolved D. Germline assignment: CDR1 MNHNS and CDR2 SASEGT. This CDR3 has 14 amino acids. Trimming stripped 1 base from V and 7 bases from J, with 13 bases between. The CDR3 DNA is TGTGCCAGCAGTGAAGAGGGTAGGGTAGCTGGCTACACCTTC. Translating gives CASSEEGRVAGYTF.